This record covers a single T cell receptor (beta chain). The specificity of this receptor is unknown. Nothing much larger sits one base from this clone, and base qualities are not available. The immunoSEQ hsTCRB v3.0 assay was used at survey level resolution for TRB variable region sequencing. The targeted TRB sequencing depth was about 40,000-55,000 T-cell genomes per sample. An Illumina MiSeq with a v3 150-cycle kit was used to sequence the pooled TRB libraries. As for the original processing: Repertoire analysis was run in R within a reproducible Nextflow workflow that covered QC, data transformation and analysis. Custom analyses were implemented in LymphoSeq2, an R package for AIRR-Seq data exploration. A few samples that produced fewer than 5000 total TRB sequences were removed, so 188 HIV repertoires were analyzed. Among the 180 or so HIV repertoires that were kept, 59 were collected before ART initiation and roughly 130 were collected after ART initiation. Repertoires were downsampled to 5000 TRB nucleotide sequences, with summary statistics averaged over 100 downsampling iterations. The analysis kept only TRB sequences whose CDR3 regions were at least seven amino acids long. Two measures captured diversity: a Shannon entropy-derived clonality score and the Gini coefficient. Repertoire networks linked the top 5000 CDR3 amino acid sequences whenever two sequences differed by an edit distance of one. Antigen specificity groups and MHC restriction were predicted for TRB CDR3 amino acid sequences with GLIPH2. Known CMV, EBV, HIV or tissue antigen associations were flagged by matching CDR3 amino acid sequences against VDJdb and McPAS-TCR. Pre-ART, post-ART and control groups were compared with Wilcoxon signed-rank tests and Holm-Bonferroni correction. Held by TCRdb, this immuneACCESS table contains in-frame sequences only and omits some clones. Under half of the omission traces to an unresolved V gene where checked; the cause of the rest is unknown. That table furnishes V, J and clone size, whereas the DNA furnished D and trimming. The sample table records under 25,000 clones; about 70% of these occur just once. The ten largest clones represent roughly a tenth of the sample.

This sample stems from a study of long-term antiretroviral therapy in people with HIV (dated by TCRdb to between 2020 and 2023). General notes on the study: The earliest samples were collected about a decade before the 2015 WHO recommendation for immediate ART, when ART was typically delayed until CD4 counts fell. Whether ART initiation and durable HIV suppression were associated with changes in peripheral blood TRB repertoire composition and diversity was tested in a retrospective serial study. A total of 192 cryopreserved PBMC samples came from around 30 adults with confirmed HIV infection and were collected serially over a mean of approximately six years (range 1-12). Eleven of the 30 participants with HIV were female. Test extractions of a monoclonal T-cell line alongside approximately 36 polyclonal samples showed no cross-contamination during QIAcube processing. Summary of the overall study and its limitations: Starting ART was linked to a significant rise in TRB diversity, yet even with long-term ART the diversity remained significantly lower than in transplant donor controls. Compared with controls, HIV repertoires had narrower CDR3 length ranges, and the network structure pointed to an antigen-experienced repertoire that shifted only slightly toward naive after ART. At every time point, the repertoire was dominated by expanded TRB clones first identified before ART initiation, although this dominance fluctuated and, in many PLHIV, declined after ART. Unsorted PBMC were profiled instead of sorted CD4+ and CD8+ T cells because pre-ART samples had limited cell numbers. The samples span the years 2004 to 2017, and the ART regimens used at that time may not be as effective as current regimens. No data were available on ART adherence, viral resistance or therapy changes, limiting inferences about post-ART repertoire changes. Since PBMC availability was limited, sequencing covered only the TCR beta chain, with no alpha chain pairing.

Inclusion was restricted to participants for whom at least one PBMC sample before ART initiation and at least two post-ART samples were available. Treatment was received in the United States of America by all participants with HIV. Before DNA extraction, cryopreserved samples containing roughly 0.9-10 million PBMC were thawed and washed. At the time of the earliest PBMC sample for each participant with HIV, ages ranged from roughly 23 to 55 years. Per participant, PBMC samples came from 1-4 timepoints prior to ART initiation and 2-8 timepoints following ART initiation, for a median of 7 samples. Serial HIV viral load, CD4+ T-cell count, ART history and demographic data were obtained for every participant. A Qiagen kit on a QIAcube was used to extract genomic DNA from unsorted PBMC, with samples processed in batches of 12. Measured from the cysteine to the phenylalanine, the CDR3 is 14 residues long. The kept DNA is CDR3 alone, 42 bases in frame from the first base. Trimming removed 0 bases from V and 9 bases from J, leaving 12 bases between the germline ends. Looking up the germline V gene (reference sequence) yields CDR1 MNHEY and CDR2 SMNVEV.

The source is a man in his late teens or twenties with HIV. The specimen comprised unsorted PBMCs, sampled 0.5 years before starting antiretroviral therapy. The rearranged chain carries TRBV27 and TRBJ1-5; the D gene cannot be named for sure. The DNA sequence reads TGTGCCAGCAGTTTATCGTCCGGCCCTGCGCCCCAGCATTTT. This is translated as CASSLSSGPAPQHF.